The 25 T cell receptor beta chains presented below share a single source sample, sequenced in a study of blood T cell repertoires in COVID-19. Here immunoSEQ multiplex PCR was the method, and the copy in TCRdb shows in-frame clones only, minus some. The sample has 80,000 or so clones; over 85% are singletons. Sequencing was performed on peripheral blood. The receptor set was obtained from a man in his fifties or sixties with acute or convalescent COVID-19.

The rearrangement links TRBV19 to TRBJ1-6, with D perhaps matching TRBD1 (5 bases). Germline CDR1 reads LNHDA; CDR2 reads SQIVND (reference sequence). Trimming took off 5 bases at V and 10 bases at J, with 15 bases between the two ends. CDR3 length: 14 amino acids. CDR3 residues: CASSSRGGVSPLHF. CDR3 coding DNA: TGTGCCAGTAGTTCTCGGGGGGGTGTCTCACCCCTCCACTTT.

This chain connects TRBV29-1 to TRBJ2-1; 12 nucleotides agree with TRBD2. Germline V gene lookup returns CDR1 SQVTM and CDR2 ANQGSEA. This CDR3 contains 14 residues. V lost 5 bases, J lost 5 bases, and 4 bases stayed unmatched. The CDR3 region has the DNA TGCAGCGTTTCGGGACTAGCGGGCCACAATGAGCAGTTCTTC. The encoded protein is CSVSGLAGHNEQFF.

This rearrangement joins TRBV30 to TRBJ2-5; TRBD2 aligns across 7 bases. This CDR3 has 13 amino acids. CDR1 GTSNPN and CDR2 SVGIG come from the germline V gene (reference sequence). Trimming at V came to 4 bases and at J to 6 bases, leaving 8 bases not matched to a gene. The CDR3 bases are TGTGCCTGGACGGGGGGTAGGGAAAAGACCCAGTACTTC. Protein sequence: CAWTGGREKTQYF. Full variable domain (rest looked up from reference TRBV30 and TRBJ2-5): SQTIHQWPATLVQPVGSPLSLECTVEGTSNPNLYWYRQAAGRGLQLLFYSVGIGQISSEVPQNLSASRPQDRQFILSSKKLLLSDSGFYLCAWTGGREKTQYFGPGTRLLVL.

The rearrangement joins TRBV15 to TRBJ1-2; 7 bases align to TRBD1. V dropped 3 bases and J dropped 8; count of bases not matched to a gene: 15. Germline-derived CDR1 and CDR2 are LNHNV and YYDKDF (reference sequence). The CDR3 totals 16 residues. CDR3 sequence: CATSREGDRALGGYTF. CDR3 in DNA: TGTGCCACCAGCAGGGAGGGAGACAGGGCATTAGGGGGCTACACCTTC.

The genes are TRBV13 and TRBJ1-6; 8 positions agree with TRBD1. With 4 bases clipped from V and 7 bases from J, the junction kept 3 bases outside the gene matches. Germline-derived CDR1 and CDR2 are PRHDT and FYEKMQ (reference sequence). The CDR3 length is 14 residues. CDR3 loop: CASSSRQGNSPLHF. Here the CDR3 DNA reads TGTGCCAGCAGCTCCCGACAGGGGAATTCACCCCTCCACTTT.

The rearrangement uses TRBV6-2 or TRBV6-3 and TRBJ1-2, with 9 bases aligning to TRBD1. V lost 4 bases, J lost 10 bases, and 10 bases stayed unmatched. The CDR3 length is 14 residues. The germline CDR1 and CDR2 sequences are MNHEY and SVGEGT. The CDR3 nucleotides are TGTGCCAGCAGTTCGCACAGGGGGCGTTGGGTCTACACCTTC. Its translation: CASSSHRGRWVYTF.

This chain connects TRBV27 to TRBJ2-5; D uncertain. Per germline, CDR1 MNHEY and CDR2 SMNVEV (reference sequence). Between the trimmed V and J ends, which lost 5 bases and 5 bases, there was a span of 9 bases. The CDR3 is made up of 12 amino acids. CDR3: CASSPLGETQYF. In DNA, the CDR3 is TGTGCCAGCAGTCCCCTAGGTGAGACCCAGTACTTC.

This chain connects TRBV5-1 to TRBJ2-3; 11 nucleotides line up with TRBD1. Unmatched junction bases numbered 6, after V lost 1 base and J lost 5 bases. CDR3 length: 16 residues. CDR1 and CDR2 from the germline V gene are SGHRS and YFSETQ. The CDR3 here is CASSLSWTGGVDTQYF. The CDR3 DNA reads as TGCGCCAGCAGCTTGTCTTGGACAGGGGGCGTAGATACGCAGTATTTT.

The chain has TRBV30 and TRBJ1-2, with 9 bases identical to TRBD1. This CDR3 contains 14 residues. Losses at the gene ends were 2 bases for V and 4 bases for J; bases not matched to a gene: 5. CDR1 is GTSNPN, CDR2 SVGIG, per germline (reference sequence). The CDR3: CAWSYRGLGYGYTF. The DNA of the CDR3 is TGTGCCTGGAGTTACAGGGGGCTAGGCTATGGCTACACCTTC.

This chain connects TRBV6-5 to TRBJ2-5; TRBD2 matches at 7 bases. Per germline, CDR1 MNHEY and CDR2 SVGAGI. V shed 8 bases, J shed 2 bases, and the junction held 11 bases outside the gene matches. The CDR3 extends over 15 amino acids. For the CDR3, the DNA is TGTGCCAGCGGAGATTTAACTAGCGCGCAAGAGACCCAGTACTTC. Translated: CASGDLTSAQETQYF.

This rearrangement joins TRBV3-1 (or the pseudogene TRBV3-2) to TRBJ1-2; D remains unclear. The germline gives CDR1 LGHDT, CDR2 YNNKEL (reference sequence). Trimming pared 3 bases from V and 4 bases from J, leaving 9 bases between. This CDR3 is built from 13 residues. This CDR3 reads CASSQGDTYGYTF. CDR3 coding DNA: TGTGCCAGCAGCCAGGGAGACACCTATGGCTACACCTTC.

The chain carries TRBV6-5 and TRBJ1-5, with D uncertain. CDR3 length: 16 residues. CDR1 is MNHEY and CDR2 is SVGAGI in the germline V gene. V was pared by 2 bases and J by 4 bases, with 15 bases between. CDR3 nucleotide sequence: TGTGCCAGCAGTTACGGAACCCGCGACATTAATCAGCCCCAGCATTTT. Protein: CASSYGTRDINQPQHF.

The chain uses TRBV2 and TRBJ1-6; 8 bases are a match to TRBD1. Germline V gene data show CDR1 as SNHLY and CDR2 as FYNNEI. The trim removed 8 bases at V and 8 bases at J, leaving 5 bases unmatched. The CDR3 loop spans 13 amino acids. DNA of the CDR3: TGTGCCAGCCTGACAGGGGCCCATTCACCCCTCCACTTT. Its translation is CASLTGAHSPLHF.

J is TRBJ2-1 and V is TRBV6-5; TRBD2 matches at 7 bases. The CDR3 length is 15 residues. Looked up from germline, CDR1 is MNHEY and CDR2 is SVGAGI. Trimming removed 10 bases from V and 2 bases from J; junction bases left unmatched: 11. In DNA, the CDR3 is TGTGCCACCTTAGGAAGCGGGGTACCCTACAATGAGCAGTTCTTC. This sequence encodes CATLGSGVPYNEQFF.

This clone was detected ten times or more. The chain joins TRBV14 to TRBJ2-2; 8 nucleotides agree with TRBD2. Trimming cost V 1 base and J 3 bases; bases outside gene matches: 16. CDR1 is SGHDN and CDR2 is FVKESK in the germline V gene. The CDR3 covers 20 residues. CDR3 sequence: CASSQVNEVWAGGDTGELFF. The CDR3 DNA is TGTGCCAGCAGCCAAGTGAACGAAGTCTGGGCGGGAGGTGACACCGGGGAGCTGTTTTTT. The full variable domain, with the rest looked up from reference TRBV14 and TRBJ2-2, is EAGVTQFPSHSVIEKGQTVTLRCDPISGHDNLYWYRRVMGKEIKFLLHFVKESKQDESGMPNNRFLAERTGGTYSTLKVQPAELEDSGVYFCASSQVNEVWAGGDTGELFFGEGSRLTVL.

This chain uses TRBV19 with TRBJ1-2; D might be TRBD1 (5 bases). The length of the CDR3 is 14 residues. Trimming removed 3 bases at V and 0 bases at J, with 8 bases between. Germline V gene data show CDR1 as LNHDA and CDR2 as SQIVND (reference sequence). The CDR3 region has the DNA TGTGCCAGTAGTATGGGGCAGCCTAACTATGGCTACACCTTC. Its translation: CASSMGQPNYGYTF.

The chain employs TRBV14 and TRBJ1-1; no clear D gene. Per germline, CDR1 SGHDN and CDR2 FVKESK. The ends were cut back, 0 bases at V and 4 bases at J, with 9 bases in the middle. The CDR3 runs to 14 residues. DNA for the CDR3: TGTGCCAGCAGCCAAGAGGGCAGCTCCACTGAAGCTTTCTTT. It codes for CASSQEGSSTEAFF.

The rearrangement joins TRBV11-2 to TRBJ1-5; D gene uncertain. Germline values: CDR1 SGHAT, CDR2 FQNNGV. The CDR3 is made up of 15 amino acids. V was cut by 0 bases and J by 0 bases, with 6 bases left in between. The CDR3 protein is CASSLDRNSNQPQHF. DNA of the CDR3: TGTGCCAGCAGCTTAGACAGAAATAGCAATCAGCCCCAGCATTTT.

The chain links TRBV7-7 to TRBJ2-1, with 8 positions matching TRBD1. Trimming took 5 bases from V and 8 from J; bases not matched to a gene: 11. The germline V gene encodes CDR1 SSHAT and CDR2 FNYEAQ (reference sequence). The CDR3 is 15 residues long. The CDR3 DNA sequence: TGTGCCAGCAGCCGCGGACAGGGACAAATAGATGAGCAGTTCTTC. Its translation: CASSRGQGQIDEQFF.

The DNA of the CDR3 is TGTGCCAGCAGCGCGACACAGGGGAGTCCCTATGGCTACACCTTC. Protein product: CASSATQGSPYGYTF. This rearrangement joins TRBV11-2 to TRBJ1-2; 7 bases are shared with TRBD1. CDR1 and CDR2 from the germline V gene are SGHAT and FQNNGV. The CDR3 is 15 amino acids. The J segment lost 4 bases and the V segment lost 5 bases, leaving 10 bases of the junction unmatched.

The CDR3 protein is CASSPYRGPYNEQFF. The DNA for the CDR3 is TGTGCCAGCAGCCCTTACAGGGGCCCCTACAATGAGCAGTTCTTC. The rearrangement uses TRBV7-9 and TRBJ2-1, with 7 bases identical to TRBD1. The V gene end was trimmed by 5 bases and the J gene end by 2 bases; junction bases not matched to a gene: 6. The CDR3 has 15 residues. Germline lookup yields CDR1 SEHNR and CDR2 FQNEAQ (reference sequence).

This chain links TRBV4-3 with TRBJ1-5; 8 bases are a match to TRBD1. J lost 0 bases, V lost 4 bases, and 5 bases had no gene match. The germline V gene encodes CDR1 LGHNA and CDR2 YSLEER. This CDR3 is 16 amino acids long. The DNA for the CDR3 is TGCGCCAGCAGCCCGGACAGGGATTATAGCAATCAGCCCCAGCATTTT. Translating gives CASSPDRDYSNQPQHF.

The rearrangement uses TRBV6-5 and TRBJ1-2; D unresolved. Germline assignment: CDR1 MNHEY and CDR2 SVGAGI. V gave up 0 bases and J gave up 6 bases, with 8 bases separating them. This CDR3 is 13 amino acids long. CDR3 sequence: CASSYSFEDGYTF. CDR3 bases: TGTGCCAGCAGTTACTCGTTTGAGGATGGCTACACCTTC.

The chain joins TRBV28 to TRBJ1-1; TRBD1 agrees at 8 bases. CDR1 MDHEN and CDR2 SYDVKM come from the germline V gene. V lost 5 bases, J lost 9 bases, and 11 bases stayed unmatched. The CDR3 runs to 14 residues. The CDR3 nucleotides read TGTGCCAGCAGTCAATCAACAGGGGGAAGTAAAGCTTTCTTT. It yields the protein CASSQSTGGSKAFF.

V usage is TRBV14 and J usage is TRBJ2-7; 8 bases are shared with TRBD1. V dropped 4 bases and J dropped 2; count of bases not matched to a gene: 4. Germline CDR1 and CDR2: SGHDN and FVKESK. CDR3 length: 14 residues. CDR3 amino acids: CASSPGGETYEQYF. CDR3 nucleotide sequence: TGTGCCAGCAGCCCAGGGGGCGAAACCTACGAGCAGTACTTC.